This TCR beta chain emerged from a study of prognosis after radiotherapy for stage I lung cancer. The overall study: All of the enrolled patients had stage I non-small cell lung cancer, and they joined between April 2018 and 2019.

The CDR3 runs 15 residues. V was clipped by 7 bases and J by 4 bases, with 14 bases between them. Germline V CDR1 and CDR2: MNHNS, SASEGT. Genomic DNA yielded TCR beta CDR3, amplified by two-round multiplex PCR. Round-one PCR had primers specific to each TRBV and TRBJ gene. TCRdb fed the multiplex PCR reads into MiXCR, producing one record per CDR3 protein. The table shows more than 15,000 distinct CDR3 sequences, with about 40% occurring only once. The chain couples TRBV6-1 to TRBJ2-6, with D uncertain. Sequenced material: PBMCs, taken before or after stereotactic body radiation therapy (not recorded which). The TCR originated in a donor over 45 with non-small cell lung cancer. This CDR3 is CASKVFWAGANVLTF. DNA of the CDR3: TGTGCCAGCAAAGTTTTCTGGGCGGGGGCCAACGTCCTGACTTTC.